Judged by abundance, the clone carrying this T cell receptor (beta chain) is medium-sized (0.01 to 0.1%). This sample is drawn from a study of shared clonotypes between healthy human individuals. CDR3 size: 17 residues. V lost 3 bases, J lost 3 bases, and 6 bases stayed unmatched. Germline CDR1 is SEHNR and CDR2 is FQNEAQ (reference sequence). The material for each subset, its genomic DNA, was split evenly across several immunoSEQ plates. TCRdb's table, derived via immunoSEQ multiplex PCR, lists solely in-frame clones and lacks some. Of around 720,000 clones listed, 55% to 85% were seen once; the top ten hold 1.5% to 2%.

Sequenced: memory CD4+ T cells sorted from blood. This sample's subset: CD45RA-negative fraction. This chain joins TRBV7-9 and TRBJ1-5; TRBD1 matches 12 bases. The TCR originated in a woman in her 30s in good health. In DNA form, the CDR3 reads TGTGCCAGCAGCTTCCTGCCGGGACAGGGGGCCAATCAGCCCCAGCATTTT. It is translated as CASSFLPGQGANQPQHF.